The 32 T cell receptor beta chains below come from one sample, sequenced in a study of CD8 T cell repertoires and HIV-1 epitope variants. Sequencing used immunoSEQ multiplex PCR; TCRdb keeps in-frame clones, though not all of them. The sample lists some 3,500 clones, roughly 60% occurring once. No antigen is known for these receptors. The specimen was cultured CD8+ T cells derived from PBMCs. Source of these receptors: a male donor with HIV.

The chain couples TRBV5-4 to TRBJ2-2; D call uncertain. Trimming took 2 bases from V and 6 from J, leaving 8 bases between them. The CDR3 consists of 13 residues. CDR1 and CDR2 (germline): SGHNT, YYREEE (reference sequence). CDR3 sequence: CASSFLGPGELFF. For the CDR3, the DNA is TGTGCCAGCAGCTTCCTCGGCCCCGGGGAGCTGTTTTTT.

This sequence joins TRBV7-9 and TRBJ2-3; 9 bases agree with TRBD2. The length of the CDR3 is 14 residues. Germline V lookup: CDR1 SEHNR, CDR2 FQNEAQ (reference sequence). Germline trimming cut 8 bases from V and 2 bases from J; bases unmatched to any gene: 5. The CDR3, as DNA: TGTGCCAGCCAACCTAGCGGGAACACAGATACGCAGTATTTT. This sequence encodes CASQPSGNTDTQYF.

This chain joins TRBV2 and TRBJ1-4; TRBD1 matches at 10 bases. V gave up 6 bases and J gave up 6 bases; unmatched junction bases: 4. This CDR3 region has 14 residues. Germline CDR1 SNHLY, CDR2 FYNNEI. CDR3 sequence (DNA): TGTGCCAGCAGGGGGACAGGGGAGTATGAAAAACTGTTTTTT. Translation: CASRGTGEYEKLFF.

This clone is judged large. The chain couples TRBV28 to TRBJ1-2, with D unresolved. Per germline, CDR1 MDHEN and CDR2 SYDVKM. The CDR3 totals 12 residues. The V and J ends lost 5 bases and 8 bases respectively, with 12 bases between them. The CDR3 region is CASSLDRWGYTF. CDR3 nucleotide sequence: TGTGCCAGCAGTCTGGATCGCTGGGGCTACACCTTC.

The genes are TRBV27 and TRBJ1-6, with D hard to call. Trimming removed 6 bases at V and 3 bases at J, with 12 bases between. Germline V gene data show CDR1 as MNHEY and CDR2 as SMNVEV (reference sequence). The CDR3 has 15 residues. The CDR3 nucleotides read TGTGCCAGCAGCCGTCTTTCGGACTATAATTCACCCCTCCACTTT. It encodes CASSRLSDYNSPLHF.

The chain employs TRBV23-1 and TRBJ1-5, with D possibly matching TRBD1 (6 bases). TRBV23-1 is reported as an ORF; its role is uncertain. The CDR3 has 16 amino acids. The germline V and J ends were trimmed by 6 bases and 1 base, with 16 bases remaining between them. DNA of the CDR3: TGCGCCAGCAGATCGTGGGGGGCCGACAGCAATCAGCCCCAGCATTTT. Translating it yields CASRSWGADSNQPQHF.

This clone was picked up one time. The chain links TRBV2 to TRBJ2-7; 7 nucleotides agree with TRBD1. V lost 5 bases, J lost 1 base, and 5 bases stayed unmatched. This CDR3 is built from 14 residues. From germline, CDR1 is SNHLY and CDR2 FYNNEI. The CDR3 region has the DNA TGTGCCAGCAGTTTGGGACAGCTTTCCTACGAGCAGTACTTC. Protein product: CASSLGQLSYEQYF.

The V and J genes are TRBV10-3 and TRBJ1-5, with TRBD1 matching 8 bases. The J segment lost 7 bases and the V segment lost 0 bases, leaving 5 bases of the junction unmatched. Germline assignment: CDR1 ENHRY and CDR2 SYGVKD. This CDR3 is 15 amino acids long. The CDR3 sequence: CAISESGTGNQPQHF. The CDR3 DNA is TGTGCCATCAGTGAGTCGGGGACAGGAAACCAGCCCCAGCATTTT.

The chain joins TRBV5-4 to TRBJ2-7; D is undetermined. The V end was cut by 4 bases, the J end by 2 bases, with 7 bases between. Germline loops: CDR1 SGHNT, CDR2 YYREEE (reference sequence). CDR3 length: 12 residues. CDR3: CASSLGTYEQYF. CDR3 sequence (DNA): TGTGCCAGCAGCCTTGGGACCTACGAGCAGTACTTC.

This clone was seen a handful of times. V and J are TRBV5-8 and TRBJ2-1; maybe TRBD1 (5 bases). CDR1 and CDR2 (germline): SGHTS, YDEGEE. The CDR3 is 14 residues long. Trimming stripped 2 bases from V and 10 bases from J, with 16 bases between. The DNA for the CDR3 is TGTGCCAGCAGCTTCGGGCAGGGCCTTGGGGAGCAGTTCTTC. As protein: CASSFGQGLGEQFF.

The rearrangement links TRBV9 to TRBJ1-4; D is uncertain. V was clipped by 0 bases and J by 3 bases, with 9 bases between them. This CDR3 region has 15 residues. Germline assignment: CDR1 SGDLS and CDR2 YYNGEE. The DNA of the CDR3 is TGTGCCAGCAGCGTAGGAGGCAGACCTAATGAAAAACTGTTTTTT. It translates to CASSVGGRPNEKLFF.

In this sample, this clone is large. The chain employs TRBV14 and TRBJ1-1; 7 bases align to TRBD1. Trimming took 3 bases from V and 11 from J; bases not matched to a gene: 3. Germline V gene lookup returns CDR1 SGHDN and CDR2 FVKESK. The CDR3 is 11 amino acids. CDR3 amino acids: CASSQSGGAFF. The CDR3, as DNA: TGTGCCAGCAGCCAGTCAGGGGGGGCTTTCTTT.

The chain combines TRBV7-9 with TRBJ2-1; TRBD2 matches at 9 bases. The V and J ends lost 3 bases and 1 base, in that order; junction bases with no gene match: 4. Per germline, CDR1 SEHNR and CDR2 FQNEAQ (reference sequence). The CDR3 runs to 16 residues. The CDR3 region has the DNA TGTGCCAGCAGCTTTAGCGGGAGCATATCCTACAATGAGCAGTTCTTC. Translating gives CASSFSGSISYNEQFF. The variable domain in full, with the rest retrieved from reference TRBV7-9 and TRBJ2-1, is DTGVSQNPRHKITKRGQNVTFRCDPISEHNRLYWYRQTLGQGPEFLTYFQNEAQLEKSRLLSDRFSAERPKGSFSTLEIQRTEQGDSAMYLCASSFSGSISYNEQFFGPGTRLTVL.

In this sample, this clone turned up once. CDR3 protein: CASSYLQGGETQYF. The DNA for the CDR3 is TGTGCCAGCAGCTACCTACAGGGAGGAGAGACCCAGTACTTC. The V and J genes are TRBV7-9 and TRBJ2-5; possibly TRBD1 or TRBD2 for D (6 bases each). Germline V lookup: CDR1 SEHNR, CDR2 FQNEAQ (reference sequence). V was cut by 4 bases and J by 4 bases, with 13 bases left in between. The CDR3 extends over 14 amino acids.

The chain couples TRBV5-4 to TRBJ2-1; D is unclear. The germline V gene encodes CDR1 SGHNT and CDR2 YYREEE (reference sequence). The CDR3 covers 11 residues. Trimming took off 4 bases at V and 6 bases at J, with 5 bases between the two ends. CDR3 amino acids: CASSTSNEQFF. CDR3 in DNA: TGTGCCAGCAGCACCTCCAATGAGCAGTTCTTC.

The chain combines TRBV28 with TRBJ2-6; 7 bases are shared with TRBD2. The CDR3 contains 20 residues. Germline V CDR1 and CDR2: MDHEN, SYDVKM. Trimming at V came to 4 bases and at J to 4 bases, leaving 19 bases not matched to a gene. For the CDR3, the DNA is TGTGCCAGCAGTTCTCTAGCGGAGAGGTTTAGAGGGGCAGGGGCCAACGTCCTGACTTTC. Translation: CASSSLAERFRGAGANVLTF.

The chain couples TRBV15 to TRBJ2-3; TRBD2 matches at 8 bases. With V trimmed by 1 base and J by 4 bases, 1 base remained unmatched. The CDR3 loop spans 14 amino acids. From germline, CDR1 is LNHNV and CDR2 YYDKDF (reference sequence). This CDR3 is CATSRAGGADTQYF. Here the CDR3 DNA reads TGTGCCACCAGCAGAGCGGGAGGGGCAGATACGCAGTATTTT.

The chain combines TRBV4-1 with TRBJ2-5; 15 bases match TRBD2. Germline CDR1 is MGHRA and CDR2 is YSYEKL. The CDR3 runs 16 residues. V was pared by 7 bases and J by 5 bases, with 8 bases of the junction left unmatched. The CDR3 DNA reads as TGCGCCAGCATGGGACTAGCGGGAGGATGGGAGGAGACCCAGTACTTC. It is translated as CASMGLAGGWEETQYF.

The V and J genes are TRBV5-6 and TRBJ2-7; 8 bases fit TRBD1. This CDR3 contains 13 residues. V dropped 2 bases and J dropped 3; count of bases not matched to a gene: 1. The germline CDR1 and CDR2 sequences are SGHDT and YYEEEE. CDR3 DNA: TGTGCCAGCAGCTTACAGGGGGACTACGAGCAGTACTTC. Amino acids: CASSLQGDYEQYF.

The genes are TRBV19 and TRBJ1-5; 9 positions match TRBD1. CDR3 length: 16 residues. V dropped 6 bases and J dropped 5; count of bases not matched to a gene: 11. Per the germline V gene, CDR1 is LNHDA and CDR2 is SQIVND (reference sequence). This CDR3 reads CASSTPGQGVDQPQHF. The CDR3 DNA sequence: TGTGCCAGTAGCACTCCGGGACAGGGAGTAGATCAGCCCCAGCATTTT. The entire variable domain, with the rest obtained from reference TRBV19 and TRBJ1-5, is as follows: DGGITQSPKYLFRKEGQNVTLSCEQNLNHDAMYWYRQDPGQGLRLIYYSQIVNDFQKGDIAEGYSVSREKKESFPLTVTSAQKNPTAFYLCASSTPGQGVDQPQHFGDGTRLSIL.

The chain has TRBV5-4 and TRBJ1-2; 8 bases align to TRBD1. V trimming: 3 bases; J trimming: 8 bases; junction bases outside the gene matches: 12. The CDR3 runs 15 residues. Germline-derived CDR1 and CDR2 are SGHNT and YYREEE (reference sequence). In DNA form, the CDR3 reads TGTGCCAGCAGCTCGGAACAGGGGGACCCTAGAGGCTACACCTTC. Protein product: CASSSEQGDPRGYTF.

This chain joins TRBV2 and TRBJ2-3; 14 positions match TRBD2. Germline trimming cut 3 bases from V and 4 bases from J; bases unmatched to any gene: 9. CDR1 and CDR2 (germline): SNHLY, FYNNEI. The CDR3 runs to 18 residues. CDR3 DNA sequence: TGTGCCAGCAGTGATGGGACTAGCGGGGGTGAACCAGCAGATACGCAGTATTTT. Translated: CASSDGTSGGEPADTQYF.

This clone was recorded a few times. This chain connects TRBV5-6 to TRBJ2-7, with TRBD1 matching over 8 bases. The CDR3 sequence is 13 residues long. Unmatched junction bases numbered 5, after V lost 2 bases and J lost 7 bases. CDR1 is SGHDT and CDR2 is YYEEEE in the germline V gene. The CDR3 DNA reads TGTGCCAGCAGCTTCGGGACAGGCTATGAGCAGTACTTC. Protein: CASSFGTGYEQYF.

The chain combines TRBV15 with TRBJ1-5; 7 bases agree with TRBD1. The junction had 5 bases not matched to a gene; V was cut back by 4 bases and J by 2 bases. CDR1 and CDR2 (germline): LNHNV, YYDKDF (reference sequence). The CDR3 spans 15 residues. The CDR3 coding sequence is TGTGCCACCAGCAATTCCGGACAGGGCAATCAGCCCCAGCATTTT. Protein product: CATSNSGQGNQPQHF.

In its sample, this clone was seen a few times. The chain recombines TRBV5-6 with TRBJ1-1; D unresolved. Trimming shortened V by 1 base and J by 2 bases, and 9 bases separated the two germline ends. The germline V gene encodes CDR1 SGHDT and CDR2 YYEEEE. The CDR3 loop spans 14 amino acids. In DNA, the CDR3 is TGTGCCAGCAGCTTGAGCCAAGTTAACACTGAAGCTTTCTTT. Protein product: CASSLSQVNTEAFF.

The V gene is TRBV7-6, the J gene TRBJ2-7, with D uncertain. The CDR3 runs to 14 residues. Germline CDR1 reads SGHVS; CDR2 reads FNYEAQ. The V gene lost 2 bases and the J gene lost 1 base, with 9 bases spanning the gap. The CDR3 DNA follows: TGTGCCAGCAGCTTACTGGACGGATCCTACGAGCAGTACTTC. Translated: CASSLLDGSYEQYF.

The CDR3 reads CASSQGYNQPQHF. CDR3 sequence (DNA): TGTGCCAGCAGTCAGGGGTACAATCAGCCCCAGCATTTT. The chain recombines TRBV27 with TRBJ1-5; TRBD1 might be the D (6 bases). Looked up from germline, CDR1 is MNHEY and CDR2 is SMNVEV (reference sequence). Between the trimmed V and J ends, which lost 5 bases and 3 bases, there was a span of 8 bases. The CDR3 spans 13 residues.

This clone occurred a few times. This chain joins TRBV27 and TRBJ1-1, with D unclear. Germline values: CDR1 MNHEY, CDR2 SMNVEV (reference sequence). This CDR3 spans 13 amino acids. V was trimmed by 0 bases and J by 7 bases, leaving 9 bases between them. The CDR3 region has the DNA TGTGCCAGCAGTTTATCGTCCCGGAATGAAGCTTTCTTT. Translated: CASSLSSRNEAFF.

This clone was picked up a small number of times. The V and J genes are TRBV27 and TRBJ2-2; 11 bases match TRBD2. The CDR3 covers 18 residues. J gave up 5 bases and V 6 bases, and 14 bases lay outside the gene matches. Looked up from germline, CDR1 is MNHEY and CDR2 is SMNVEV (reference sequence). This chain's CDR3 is CASSQEGTSGRKTGELFF. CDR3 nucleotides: TGTGCCAGCAGCCAGGAAGGGACTAGCGGCAGAAAGACCGGGGAGCTGTTTTTT.

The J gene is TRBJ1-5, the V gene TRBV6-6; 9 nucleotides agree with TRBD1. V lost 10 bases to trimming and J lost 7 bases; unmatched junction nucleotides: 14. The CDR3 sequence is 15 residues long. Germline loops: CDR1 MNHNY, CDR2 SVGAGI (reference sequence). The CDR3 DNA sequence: TGTGCCACCCTCCGGGACAGGGTTTCGGGACAGCCCCAGCATTTT. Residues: CATLRDRVSGQPQHF.

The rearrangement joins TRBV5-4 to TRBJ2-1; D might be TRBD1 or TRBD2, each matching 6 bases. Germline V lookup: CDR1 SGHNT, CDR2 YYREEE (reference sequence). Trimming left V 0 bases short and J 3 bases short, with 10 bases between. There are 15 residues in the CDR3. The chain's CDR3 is CASSLGGGGYNEQFF. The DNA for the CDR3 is TGTGCCAGCAGCTTGGGCGGAGGGGGCTACAATGAGCAGTTCTTC. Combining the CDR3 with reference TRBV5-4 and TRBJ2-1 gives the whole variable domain ETGVTQSPTHLIKTRGQQVTLRCSSQSGHNTVSWYQQALGQGPQFIFQYYREEENGRGNFPPRFSGLQFPNYSSELNVNALELDDSALYLCASSLGGGGYNEQFFGPGTRLTVL.

The CDR3 nucleotides read TGTGCCAGCAGCTTAATAGCGGAGAGCACAGATACGCAGTATTTT. It encodes CASSLIAESTDTQYF. The chain has TRBV7-3 and TRBJ2-3; TRBD2 is a possible D gene (6 bases). The CDR3 is made up of 15 amino acids. CDR1 is SGHTA, CDR2 FQGTGA, per germline. V was clipped by 1 base and J by 0 bases, with 8 bases between them.